One and the same sample provided the 24 T cell receptor beta chains below, sequenced in a study of response to subunit inactivated influenza vaccine. TCRdb re-derived calls from the RT-PCR reads in MiXCR, one entry per CDR3 protein. The table includes 550,000 to 800,000 distinct CDR3 sequences, about 15% detected once. Here the sequenced sample was PBMCs from blood, taken 14 days before vaccination. Receptors were obtained from a man aged 50-59 years who received an inactivated influenza vaccine.

This clonotype has at least ten counts. The chain has TRBV12-3 or TRBV12-4 and TRBJ1-1, with D possibly TRBD1 on 5 matching bases. V shed 6 bases and J shed 5 bases, with 13 bases lying between them. CDR3 length: 13 residues. The CDR3 reads CASRVPGGTEAFF. For the CDR3, the DNA is TGTGCCAGCAGGGTCCCTGGGGGTACTGAAGCTTTCTTT.

This chain connects TRBV2 to TRBJ2-3; no definite D call. V gave up 4 bases and J gave up 1 base, with 6 bases separating them. CDR1 is SNHLY, CDR2 FYNNEI, per germline. The CDR3 totals 13 residues. As DNA, the CDR3 is TGTGCCAGCAGTGCCGACCGCACAGATACGCAGTATTTT. Translated: CASSADRTDTQYF.

The gene calls are TRBV25-1 and TRBJ2-7; 10 bases fit TRBD2. V dropped 0 bases and J dropped 7; count of bases not matched to a gene: 9. There are 16 residues in the CDR3. Germline CDR1 is MGHDK and CDR2 is SYGVNS. In DNA, the CDR3 is TGTGCCAGCAGTGAATACGGCCTAGCGGGAGCCGGTGAGCAGTACTTC. Translated: CASSEYGLAGAGEQYF.

This chain links TRBV29-1 with TRBJ2-1; 12 bases fit TRBD2. This CDR3 is 15 amino acids long. The J segment lost 0 bases and the V segment lost 6 bases, leaving 3 bases of the junction unmatched. In germline, CDR1 is SQVTM, CDR2 ANQGSEA. CDR3: CSVGGLAGSYNEQFF. The CDR3 nucleotides read TGCAGCGTGGGGGGACTAGCGGGCTCCTACAATGAGCAGTTCTTC.

A few counts support this clonotype. The V and J genes are TRBV12-3 or TRBV12-4 and TRBJ2-7, with 7 bases lining up with TRBD1. The CDR3 extends over 15 amino acids. Losses at the gene ends were 2 bases for V and 3 bases for J; bases not matched to a gene: 7. The CDR3 region has the DNA TGTGCCAGCAGTTTACATCCGGGACAGAGCTACGAGCAGTACTTC. Amino acid sequence: CASSLHPGQSYEQYF.

This clonotype was counted a few times. The V gene is TRBV7-9, the J gene TRBJ2-5; D possibly corresponds to TRBD2 (5 bases). Germline CDR1 SEHNR, CDR2 FQNEAQ (reference sequence). V gave up 5 bases and J gave up 4 bases, with 17 bases separating them. This CDR3 spans 15 amino acids. The CDR3 coding sequence is TGTGCCAGCAGCCCACGACGGGGTGCGGGAGAGACCCAGTACTTC. Its protein product is CASSPRRGAGETQYF.

This clonotype was recorded a few times. This sequence joins TRBV24-1 and TRBJ1-5; no clear D gene. This CDR3 region has 17 residues. Trimming removed 3 bases from V and 0 bases from J, with 14 bases in between. In germline, CDR1 is KGHDR, CDR2 SFDVKD. DNA for the CDR3: TGTGCCACCAGTGATCCCGGTGGAGGAGATAGCAATCAGCCCCAGCATTTT. Its translation: CATSDPGGGDSNQPQHF.

The chain combines TRBV7-2 with TRBJ2-7; the D is unclear. Looked up from germline, CDR1 is SGHTA and CDR2 is FQGNSA. Trimming shortened V by 1 base and J by 0 bases, and 7 bases separated the two germline ends. This CDR3 comprises 14 residues. This CDR3 is CASSLVKGSYEQYF. CDR3 DNA sequence: TGTGCCAGCAGCTTAGTGAAGGGCTCCTACGAGCAGTACTTC.

This clonotype was found a few times. The V and J genes are TRBV4-3 and TRBJ2-3; TRBD2 matches at 12 bases. Trimming removed 4 bases from V and 4 bases from J; junction bases left unmatched: 6. The CDR3 loop spans 16 amino acids. CDR1 is LGHNA and CDR2 is YSLEER in the germline V gene. This CDR3 is CASSPQLAGGPDTQYF. The CDR3 DNA is TGCGCCAGCAGCCCCCAACTAGCGGGAGGCCCAGATACGCAGTATTTT.

This clonotype appeared a few times. The chain carries TRBV20-1 and TRBJ2-5; 9 nucleotides line up with TRBD1. The CDR3 is 14 amino acids. Germline loops: CDR1 DFQATT, CDR2 SNEGSKA (reference sequence). J gave up 7 bases and V 0 bases, and 6 bases lay outside the gene matches. The CDR3 DNA reads TGCAGTGCTAGAGATACGGGACAGGGCGGGACCCAGTACTTC. Translating it yields CSARDTGQGGTQYF.

The CDR3 DNA is TGCAGTGCTAGAGATTTTAAGCGGGGGGTCGAGCAGTTCTTC. Translating gives CSARDFKRGVEQFF. The chain links TRBV20-1 to TRBJ2-1; 9 bases match TRBD2. Losses at the gene ends were 0 bases for V and 10 bases for J; bases not matched to a gene: 7. The CDR3 loop spans 14 amino acids. Germline assignment: CDR1 DFQATT and CDR2 SNEGSKA (reference sequence).

The sample holds a few counts of this clonotype. The chain uses TRBV6-1 and TRBJ2-1, with 7 nucleotides matching TRBD1. This CDR3 contains 16 residues. Germline-derived CDR1 and CDR2 are MNHNS and SASEGT. The V gene end was trimmed by 5 bases and the J gene end by 4 bases; junction bases not matched to a gene: 11. The CDR3 region is CASSKTGTAGYNEQFF. CDR3 DNA: TGTGCCAGCAGTAAGACCGGGACAGCAGGTTACAATGAGCAGTTCTTC.

The chain is built from TRBV7-9 and TRBJ2-1, with D uncertain. Germline CDR1 and CDR2: SEHNR and FQNEAQ (reference sequence). This CDR3 comprises 10 residues. Deletions cut 5 bases from V and 7 bases from J, with 3 bases between. The CDR3 region has the DNA TGTGCCAGCAGCGCAAATGAGCAGTTCTTC. Protein product: CASSANEQFF.

In its sample, this clonotype was seen a few times. The V and J genes are TRBV5-6 and TRBJ1-2, with 7 bases matching TRBD1. Germline V CDR1 and CDR2: SGHDT, YYEEEE. The CDR3 has 14 residues. J gave up 3 bases and V 3 bases, and 5 bases lay outside the gene matches. The CDR3 DNA reads TGTGCCAGCAGCTATACAGGGGAGGACTATGGCTACACCTTC. Protein: CASSYTGEDYGYTF.

A few counts support this clonotype. The chain combines TRBV10-3 with TRBJ2-5; no firm D call. The CDR3 totals 13 residues. The germline V gene encodes CDR1 ENHRY and CDR2 SYGVKD. The V end lost 0 bases, the J end lost 5 bases, and 7 bases lay between the germline ends. The CDR3 DNA reads as TGTGCCATCAGTGAGTCGGCCCCGGAGACCCAGTACTTC. It translates to CAISESAPETQYF.

The rearrangement joins TRBV6-5 to TRBJ2-1, with D uncertain. The germline V gene encodes CDR1 MNHEY and CDR2 SVGAGI. The CDR3 consists of 13 residues. V shed 5 bases and J shed 9 bases, with 14 bases lying between them. CDR3 DNA: TGTGCCAGCAGTGACCGAGTTGGGCGTGAGCAGTTCTTC. Its translation is CASSDRVGREQFF.

This clonotype was detected a few times. The rearrangement uses TRBV6-5 and TRBJ2-2; 13 bases match TRBD2. Germline V gene lookup returns CDR1 MNHEY and CDR2 SVGAGI. The CDR3 has 17 amino acids. Trimming cost V 0 bases and J 5 bases; bases outside gene matches: 3. In DNA form, the CDR3 reads TGTGCCAGCAGTTACTCCTGGACTAGCGGGAGTACCGGGGAGCTGTTTTTT. Translated: CASSYSWTSGSTGELFF.

The gene calls are TRBV20-1 and TRBJ2-7; tentatively, D is TRBD1 or TRBD2 (7 bases each). The V gene's germline CDR1 is DFQATT and CDR2 SNEGSKA (reference sequence). The CDR3 totals 15 residues. Trimming removed 0 bases at V and 2 bases at J, with 14 bases between. The CDR3 DNA follows: TGCAGTGCTAGAGATGGGAGGGGGCGGGCCTACGAGCAGTACTTC. This translates into CSARDGRGRAYEQYF.

The chain employs TRBV29-1 and TRBJ2-2; possibly TRBD1 for D (5 bases). Germline V lookup: CDR1 SQVTM, CDR2 ANQGSEA. The CDR3 runs 14 residues. Trimming stripped 2 bases from V and 1 base from J, with 8 bases between. The CDR3, as DNA: TGCAGCGTTGAACCCGGACAGAACACCGGGGAGCTGTTTTTT. It specifies CSVEPGQNTGELFF.

This clonotype occurred many times. The chain has TRBV5-1 and TRBJ2-7; D remains ambiguous. CDR3 length equals 13 residues. Germline CDR1 is SGHRS and CDR2 is YFSETQ. V was clipped by 6 bases and J by 5 bases, with 15 bases between them. The CDR3 is CASTRSRAHEQYF. The CDR3 DNA reads TGCGCCAGCACACGGAGCCGCGCCCACGAGCAGTACTTC.

The chain uses TRBV24-1 and TRBJ2-2; possibly TRBD1 for D (6 bases). The V and J ends lost 7 bases and 0 bases respectively, with 11 bases between them. Germline values: CDR1 KGHDR, CDR2 SFDVKD. This CDR3 spans 15 amino acids. CDR3 bases: TGTGCCACCAGCCGGGACAAGTCGAACACCGGGGAGCTGTTTTTT. Amino acid sequence: CATSRDKSNTGELFF.

V gene TRBV28 combines with J gene TRBJ2-3; 10 nucleotides agree with TRBD2. The V gene's germline CDR1 is MDHEN and CDR2 SYDVKM. The CDR3 has 17 residues. The V gene end was trimmed by 5 bases and the J gene end by 2 bases; junction bases not matched to a gene: 10. For the CDR3, the DNA is TGTGCCAGCAGTCAACCTGGACTAGCGGAGACCACAGATACGCAGTATTTT. As protein: CASSQPGLAETTDTQYF.

The chain has TRBV28 and TRBJ2-7; unclear D gene. CDR1 MDHEN and CDR2 SYDVKM come from the germline V gene. The V end was cut by 2 bases, the J end by 2 bases, with 10 bases between. This CDR3 region has 14 residues. As DNA, the CDR3 is TGTGCCAGCAGTTTAATCCACCTTGCCTACGAGCAGTACTTC. As protein: CASSLIHLAYEQYF.

The rearrangement links TRBV7-8 to TRBJ2-7, with D uncertain. V gave up 5 bases and J gave up 7 bases, with 12 bases separating them. The CDR3 has 12 residues. In germline, CDR1 is SGHVS, CDR2 FQNEAQ. CDR3 DNA sequence: TGTGCCAGCAGCGCTCCGTCTAGTGAGCAGTACTTC. It encodes CASSAPSSEQYF.